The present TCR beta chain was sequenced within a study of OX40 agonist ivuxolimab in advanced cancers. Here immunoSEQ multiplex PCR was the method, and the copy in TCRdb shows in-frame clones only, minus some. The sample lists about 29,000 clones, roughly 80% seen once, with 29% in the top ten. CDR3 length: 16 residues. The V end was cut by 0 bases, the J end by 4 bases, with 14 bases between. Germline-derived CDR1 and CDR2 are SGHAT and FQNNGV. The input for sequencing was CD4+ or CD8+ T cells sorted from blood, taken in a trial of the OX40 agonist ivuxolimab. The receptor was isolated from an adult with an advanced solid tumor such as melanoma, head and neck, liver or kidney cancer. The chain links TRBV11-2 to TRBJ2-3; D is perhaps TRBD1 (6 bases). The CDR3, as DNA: TGTGCCAGCAGCTTAGACCCACAGGGTAGCGCAGATACGCAGTATTTT. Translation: CASSLDPQGSADTQYF.